These T cell receptor beta chains were read from a single sample in a study of shared clonotypes between healthy human individuals. Repertoires were generated with immunoSEQ multiplex PCR, while TCRdb's copy carries only in-frame clones and drops some. Among some 2.1 million clones listed, over 85% were seen once. What was sequenced was naive CD8+ T cells from PBMCs. Receptors originate from a man younger than 30 in good health. Some clones in this sample may be carry-over from other donors' samples. CDR3s include the opening cysteine and the closing phenylalanine or tryptophan. Fields, in order: D gene, J gene, clone size, V gene, CDR3 DNA, CDR3 protein. The D gene is left open where the match is weak. Clone size, where shown, is once, few, many, or a class for clones that have expanded.

D gene: TRBD2
J gene: TRBJ2-3
clone size: -
V gene: TRBV11-3
CDR3 DNA: TGTGCCAGCAGCTTTGGGGGGGGACGGGGCACAGATACGCAGTATTTT
CDR3 protein: CASSFGGGRGTDTQYF

D gene: -
J gene: TRBJ2-7
clone size: -
V gene: TRBV28
CDR3 DNA: TGTGCCAGCAGTTTATTTTTGTACGAGCAGTACTTC
CDR3 protein: CASSLFLYEQYF

D gene: -
J gene: TRBJ2-7
clone size: -
V gene: TRBV27
CDR3 DNA: TGTGCCAGCAGTTCCCCTGGGGGATTTGTAGAGCAGTACTTC
CDR3 protein: CASSSPGGFVEQYF

D gene: TRBD2
J gene: TRBJ2-3
clone size: -
V gene: TRBV9
CDR3 DNA: TGTGCCAGCAGCGTAGCGGGAGGCTTAAGCACAGATACGCAGTATTTT
CDR3 protein: CASSVAGGLSTDTQYF

D gene: TRBD2
J gene: TRBJ2-3
clone size: -
V gene: TRBV27
CDR3 DNA: TGTGCCAGCAGCCACACAGGGATAGCGGGGCCCACAGATACGCAGTATTTT
CDR3 protein: CASSHTGIAGPTDTQYF

D gene: TRBD2
J gene: TRBJ2-1
clone size: -
V gene: TRBV4-3
CDR3 DNA: TGCGCCAGCAGCGAAGAAGTGCCGGGACTAGCGGGAGCCAATGAGCAGTTCTTC
CDR3 protein: CASSEEVPGLAGANEQFF

D gene: TRBD1
J gene: TRBJ2-7
clone size: -
V gene: TRBV11-2
CDR3 DNA: TGTGCCAGCAGCTTAGAGGCGGGACAGGCCAACTACGAGCAGTACTTC
CDR3 protein: CASSLEAGQANYEQYF

D gene: -
J gene: TRBJ2-5
clone size: -
V gene: TRBV6-1
CDR3 DNA: TGTGCCAGCAGTGAAATCCACAGACAAGAGACCCAGTACTTC
CDR3 protein: CASSEIHRQETQYF

D gene: TRBD1
J gene: TRBJ2-7
clone size: -
V gene: TRBV13
CDR3 DNA: TGTGCCAGCTCCGGGACAGGGAGTTTGGAGCAGTACTTC
CDR3 protein: CASSGTGSLEQYF

D gene: -
J gene: TRBJ2-7
clone size: once
V gene: TRBV28
CDR3 DNA: TGTGCCAGCAGCCTTGGGGCATTGGGCGAGCAGTACTTC
CDR3 protein: CASSLGALGEQYF

D gene: -
J gene: TRBJ2-7
clone size: -
V gene: TRBV7-9
CDR3 DNA: TGTGCCAGCAGCTCCGTAGGGTCCCCCTACGAGCAGTACTTC
CDR3 protein: CASSSVGSPYEQYF

D gene: -
J gene: TRBJ1-5
clone size: -
V gene: TRBV6-5
CDR3 DNA: TGTGCCAGCAGTTCAAGGGGTAGCAATCAGCCCCAGCATTTT
CDR3 protein: CASSSRGSNQPQHF

D gene: TRBD1
J gene: TRBJ2-7
clone size: -
V gene: TRBV7-9
CDR3 DNA: TGTGCCAGCAGCTCCAGGGGGGACAGGGACTACGAGCAGTACTTC
CDR3 protein: CASSSRGDRDYEQYF

D gene: -
J gene: TRBJ2-7
clone size: -
V gene: TRBV4-2
CDR3 DNA: TGTGCCAGCAGCCAAGAGACGAGGCAGACCTACGAGCAGTACTTC
CDR3 protein: CASSQETRQTYEQYF

D gene: TRBD2
J gene: TRBJ2-1
clone size: -
V gene: TRBV6-4
CDR3 DNA: TGTGCCAGCAGCGTAGCGGGAGGGCTGGATGAGCAGTTCTTC
CDR3 protein: CASSVAGGLDEQFF

D gene: TRBD2
J gene: TRBJ2-3
clone size: -
V gene: TRBV18
CDR3 DNA: TGTGCCAGCTCACCATCCGGGAGGGCCTCCCATATTAGGGCAGATACGCAGTATTTT
CDR3 protein: CASSPSGRASHIRADTQYF

D gene: TRBD2
J gene: TRBJ2-1
clone size: -
V gene: TRBV29-1
CDR3 DNA: TGCAGCGCTACTCGGACTAGCGGGAGTGACAATGAGCAGTTCTTC
CDR3 protein: CSATRTSGSDNEQFF

D gene: -
J gene: TRBJ2-3
clone size: once
V gene: TRBV19
CDR3 DNA: TGTGCCAGCGGTAACACAGATACGCAGTATTTT
CDR3 protein: CASGNTDTQYF

D gene: TRBD1
J gene: TRBJ2-7
clone size: -
V gene: TRBV10-3
CDR3 DNA: TGTGCCATCAGTGGGACAGGCGTAACCTCCTACGAGCAGTACTTC
CDR3 protein: CAISGTGVTSYEQYF

D gene: TRBD1
J gene: TRBJ2-7
clone size: -
V gene: TRBV7-2
CDR3 DNA: TGTGCCAGCAGCGAAGGGACAGGCTGGGAGCAGTACTTC
CDR3 protein: CASSEGTGWEQYF

D gene: TRBD2
J gene: TRBJ2-5
clone size: -
V gene: TRBV7-9
CDR3 DNA: TGTGCCAGCACGTTCTTAGCGGGGAAGGCCCCCGTGGAGACCCAGTACTTC
CDR3 protein: CASTFLAGKAPVETQYF

D gene: -
J gene: TRBJ1-1
clone size: -
V gene: TRBV5-1
CDR3 DNA: TGCGCCAGCAGCTTGGGGCCGGGAGTAAACACTGAAGCTTTCTTT
CDR3 protein: CASSLGPGVNTEAFF

D gene: -
J gene: TRBJ2-7
clone size: -
V gene: TRBV7-9
CDR3 DNA: TGTGCCAGCAGCTTAGAGCACTCCTACGAGCAGTACTTC
CDR3 protein: CASSLEHSYEQYF

D gene: TRBD1
J gene: TRBJ1-1
clone size: once
V gene: TRBV7-9
CDR3 DNA: TGTGCCAGCAGCAGACAGGGTCCCACTGAAGCTTTCTTT
CDR3 protein: CASSRQGPTEAFF

D gene: -
J gene: TRBJ2-7
clone size: once
V gene: TRBV2
CDR3 DNA: TGTGCCAGCAGCCAATACGAGCAGTACTTC
CDR3 protein: CASSQYEQYF

D gene: -
J gene: TRBJ2-7
clone size: -
V gene: TRBV7-9
CDR3 DNA: TGTGCCAGCAGCACTAAAGGCCCGTCAGTGGCTGTTTACGAGCAGTACTTC
CDR3 protein: CASSTKGPSVAVYEQYF

D gene: -
J gene: TRBJ2-7
clone size: once
V gene: TRBV5-4
CDR3 DNA: TGTGCCAGCAGTTATTCCATCTCCTACGAGCAGTACTTC
CDR3 protein: CASSYSISYEQYF

D gene: -
J gene: TRBJ2-1
clone size: -
V gene: TRBV7-3
CDR3 DNA: TGTGCCAGCAGCCCCGGCCTCCATGAGCAGTTCTTC
CDR3 protein: CASSPGLHEQFF

D gene: -
J gene: TRBJ2-4
clone size: -
V gene: TRBV27
CDR3 DNA: TGTGCCAGCAGTCTAGGTGGCAAAAACATTCAGTACTTC
CDR3 protein: CASSLGGKNIQYF

D gene: TRBD2
J gene: TRBJ2-2
clone size: -
V gene: TRBV19
CDR3 DNA: TGTGCCAGTAGTATTTCGGGACTACCGAACACCGGGGAGCTGTTTTTT
CDR3 protein: CASSISGLPNTGELFF

D gene: -
J gene: TRBJ2-2
clone size: -
V gene: TRBV28
CDR3 DNA: TGTGCCAGCAGTCCTAGTTTTCCCACCGGGGAGCTGTTTTTT
CDR3 protein: CASSPSFPTGELFF

D gene: -
J gene: TRBJ2-7
clone size: -
V gene: TRBV7-9
CDR3 DNA: TGTGCCAGCAGCTTAACCGGGCCCCTAGGGCACGAGCAGTACTTC
CDR3 protein: CASSLTGPLGHEQYF

D gene: -
J gene: TRBJ2-2
clone size: -
V gene: TRBV27
CDR3 DNA: TGTGCCAGCAGTCCTCAGAACACCGGGGAGCTGTTTTTT
CDR3 protein: CASSPQNTGELFF

D gene: TRBD1
J gene: TRBJ1-2
clone size: -
V gene: TRBV19
CDR3 DNA: TGTGCCAGTAGTACCAGGACAGGGGGCGCGATGGACTATGGCTACACCTTC
CDR3 protein: CASSTRTGGAMDYGYTF

D gene: -
J gene: TRBJ2-3
clone size: -
V gene: TRBV19
CDR3 DNA: TGTGCCAGTAGTATTCTCACCACAGATACGCAGTATTTT
CDR3 protein: CASSILTTDTQYF

D gene: -
J gene: TRBJ2-2
clone size: -
V gene: TRBV28
CDR3 DNA: TGTGCCAGCAGTTTGAGTATCCGACTCGGGGCCACCGGGGAGCTGTTTTTT
CDR3 protein: CASSLSIRLGATGELFF

D gene: -
J gene: TRBJ2-3
clone size: -
V gene: TRBV27
CDR3 DNA: TGTGCCAGCAGTTCCTGGTTTGGGACCGAGTCTTCTAGCACAGATACGCAGTATTTT
CDR3 protein: CASSSWFGTESSSTDTQYF

D gene: -
J gene: TRBJ2-1
clone size: -
V gene: TRBV18
CDR3 DNA: TGTGCCAGCTCACCCCGCACAGGGAGCTCCTACAATGAGCAGTTCTTC
CDR3 protein: CASSPRTGSSYNEQFF

D gene: -
J gene: TRBJ2-1
clone size: once
V gene: TRBV19
CDR3 DNA: TGTGCCAGTAGAGAGGCCAGCTCCTACAATGAGCAGTTCTTC
CDR3 protein: CASREASSYNEQFF

D gene: TRBD1
J gene: TRBJ1-2
clone size: -
V gene: TRBV5-1
CDR3 DNA: TGCGCCAGCAGCTCACACCCAAATGACAGGGGTAACGGCTACACCTTC
CDR3 protein: CASSSHPNDRGNGYTF

D gene: -
J gene: TRBJ2-1
clone size: -
V gene: TRBV28
CDR3 DNA: TGTGCCAGCAGCCCCGGGGCCTCTACCATTCCAAATGAGCAGTTCTTC
CDR3 protein: CASSPGASTIPNEQFF

D gene: -
J gene: TRBJ2-2
clone size: -
V gene: TRBV5-1
CDR3 DNA: TGCGCCAGCAGCTTGTCGTCTGGGGCCGGGGAGCTGTTTTTT
CDR3 protein: CASSLSSGAGELFF

D gene: -
J gene: TRBJ1-2
clone size: -
V gene: TRBV6-6
CDR3 DNA: TGTGCCAGCAGTGTGGATTCGGCCGGCTACACCTTC
CDR3 protein: CASSVDSAGYTF

D gene: TRBD1
J gene: TRBJ2-7
clone size: once
V gene: TRBV27
CDR3 DNA: TGTGCCAGCAGTTTAGTTGGGACAGGGGTCTCCTACGAGCAGTACTTC
CDR3 protein: CASSLVGTGVSYEQYF